This entry is about one T cell receptor beta chain. V was shortened by 0 bases and J by 7 bases, with 15 bases between the two germline ends. This CDR3 is 15 amino acids long. Germline V gives CDR1 SGHAT, CDR2 FQNNGV. Original analysis: Reference gene primer amplification in the assay estimated nucleated cell counts. Clones were sequenced by immunoSEQ multiplex PCR, and TCRdb holds only the in-frame ones, with some missing. V and J calls and clone size follow that table, whereas D and trimming were derived from the DNA. This table has some 80,000 clones, approximately 86% appearing once. These data are taken from a study of blood T cell repertoires in COVID-19.

The source material was peripheral blood. The TCR comes from a man older than 75 with active or convalescent COVID-19. This chain joins TRBV11-2 and TRBJ1-2; D might be TRBD1 (6 bases). The CDR3 DNA sequence: TGTGCCAGCAGCTTAGATTGGACAGCCCGGACTGGCTACACCTTC. Translation: CASSLDWTARTGYTF. Full variable domain (remainder filled in from reference TRBV11-2 and TRBJ1-2): EAGVAQSPRYKIIEKRQSVAFWCNPISGHATLYWYQQILGQGPKLLIQFQNNGVVDDSQLPKDRFSAERLKGVDSTLKIQPAKLEDSAVYLCASSLDWTARTGYTFGSGTRLTVV.